This record covers a single T cell receptor (beta chain). Trimming stripped 2 bases from V and 0 bases from J, with 10 bases between. Germline CDR1 MNHEY, CDR2 SVGAGI. CDR3 length: 15 amino acids. Original methodology: Estimation of nucleated cell counts relied on the amplification of reference gene primers. Sequencing used immunoSEQ multiplex PCR; TCRdb keeps in-frame clones, though not all of them. The V and J calls and clone size come from that table; D and trimming were worked out from the DNA. The table includes 200,000 to 250,000 clones, around 80% detected once. This entry belongs to a study of blood T cell repertoires in COVID-19. Study context: Material from acute and convalescent COVID-19 was sourced from the United States, Italy and Spain. PBMCs, B-cell-depleted T cells, or T cells provided the cDNA or gDNA that made up the material.

The receptor was isolated from a woman aged 65 to 85 with acute or convalescent COVID-19. The V call is TRBV6-5, the J call TRBJ1-2; D is uncertain. Input material: peripheral blood. As DNA, the CDR3 is TGTGCCAGCAGTTACATGACCCAGGCTAACTATGGCTACACCTTC. Amino acids: CASSYMTQANYGYTF.